This T cell receptor beta chain was recorded in a study of identical twins. Germline V gene data show CDR1 as LGHNA and CDR2 as YNFKEQ. The CDR3 totals 15 residues. The germline V and J ends were trimmed by 0 bases and 6 bases, with 14 bases remaining between them. This clonotype was counted a few times. Its antigen is as yet unknown. Study-wide points: Memory repertoires showed no such pattern, whereas abundant cord blood beta clonotypes carried fewer insertions. It was possible that invariant MAIT and iNKT cells partly confounded the zero-insertion analyses.

A single record per CDR3 protein comes from TCRdb applying MiXCR to the 5' RACE reads. The table shows about 1.7 million distinct CDR3 sequences, with around a third occurring only once. Sequenced: cord blood. This receptor was identified in a newborn girl in good health. The V gene is TRBV4-2, the J gene TRBJ1-2; D gene ambiguous. This CDR3 reads CASSQDPKADHGYTF. The CDR3 DNA reads as TGTGCCAGCAGCCAAGATCCGAAGGCCGACCATGGCTACACCTTC.